This T cell receptor beta chain originates from a study of T cell responses to AZD1222 COVID-19 vaccine. Study observations and caveats: Nearly half of spike-specific TCRs reportedly target unmutated variant regions. Donors were largely white British and mainly female; clonal diversity was possibly underestimated. No day 14 peak samples; only post-peak repertoires were characterized. Baseline seropositivity characterized only a handful of AZD1222 recipients.

Germline CDR1 reads MNHEY; CDR2 reads SVGAGI. CDR3 size: 13 residues. V gave up 8 bases and J gave up 7 bases, with 17 bases separating them. About this clone itself: Its antigen remains unidentified.

Clones were sequenced by immunoSEQ multiplex PCR, and TCRdb holds only the in-frame ones, with some missing. The repertoire holds fewer than 120,000 clones, 85% to 95% seen once, with 2.5% to 3.5% in the top ten. The chain links TRBV6-5 to TRBJ1-2; tentative D call: TRBD1 (5 bases). This material consisted of peripheral blood, taken 28 days after the second AZD1222 dose. The TCR was taken from an adult who received the AZD1222 COVID-19 vaccine. CDR3 sequence reads: CASQGARAGGYTF. The CDR3, as DNA: TGTGCCAGCCAGGGCGCCCGGGCTGGTGGCTACACCTTC.